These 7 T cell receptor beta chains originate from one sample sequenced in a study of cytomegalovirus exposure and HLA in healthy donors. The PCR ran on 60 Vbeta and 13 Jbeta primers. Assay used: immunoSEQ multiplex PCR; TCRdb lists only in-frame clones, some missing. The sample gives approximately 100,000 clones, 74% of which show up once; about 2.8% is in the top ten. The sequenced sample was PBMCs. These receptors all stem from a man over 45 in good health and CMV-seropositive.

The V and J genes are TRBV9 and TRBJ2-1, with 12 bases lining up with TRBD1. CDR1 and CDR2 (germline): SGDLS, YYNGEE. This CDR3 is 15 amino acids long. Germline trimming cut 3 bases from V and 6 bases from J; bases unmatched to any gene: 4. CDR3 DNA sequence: TGTGCCAGCAGCGCGGGACAGGGGGCTCTCAATGAGCAGTTCTTC. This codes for CASSAGQGALNEQFF.

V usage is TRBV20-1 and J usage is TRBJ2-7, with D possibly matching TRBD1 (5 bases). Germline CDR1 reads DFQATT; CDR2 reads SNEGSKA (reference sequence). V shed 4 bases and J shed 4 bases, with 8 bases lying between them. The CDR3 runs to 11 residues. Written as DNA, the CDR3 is TGCAGTGCTAAACAGGATTACGAGCAGTACTTC. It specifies CSAKQDYEQYF.

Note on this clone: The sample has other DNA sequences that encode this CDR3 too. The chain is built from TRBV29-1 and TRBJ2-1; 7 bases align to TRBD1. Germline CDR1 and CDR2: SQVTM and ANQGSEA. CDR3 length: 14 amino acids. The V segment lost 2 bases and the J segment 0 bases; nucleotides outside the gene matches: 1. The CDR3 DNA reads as TGCAGCGTTGAACGGGACAGCTCCTACAATGAGCAGTTCTTC. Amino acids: CSVERDSSYNEQFF.

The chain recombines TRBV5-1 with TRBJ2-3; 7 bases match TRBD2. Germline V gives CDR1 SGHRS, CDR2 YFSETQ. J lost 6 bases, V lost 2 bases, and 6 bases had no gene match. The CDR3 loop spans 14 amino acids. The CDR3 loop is CASSLWTSRDTQYF. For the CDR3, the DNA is TGCGCCAGCAGCTTATGGACTAGTAGGGATACGCAGTATTTT.

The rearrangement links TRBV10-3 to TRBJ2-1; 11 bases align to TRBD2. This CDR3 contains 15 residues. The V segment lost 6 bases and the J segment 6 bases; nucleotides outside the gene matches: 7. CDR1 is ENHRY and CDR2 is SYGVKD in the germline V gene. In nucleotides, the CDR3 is TGTGCCATCAGGAGTAGCGGGGGGGCCGGCAATGAGCAGTTCTTC. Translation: CAIRSSGGAGNEQFF.

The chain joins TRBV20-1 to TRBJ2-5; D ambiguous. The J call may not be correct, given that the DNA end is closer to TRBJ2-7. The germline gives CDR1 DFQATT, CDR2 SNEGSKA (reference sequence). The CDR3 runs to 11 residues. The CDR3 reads CSVGGPYEQYF. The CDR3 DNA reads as TGCAGTGTAGGCGGTCCATACGAGCAGTACTTC.

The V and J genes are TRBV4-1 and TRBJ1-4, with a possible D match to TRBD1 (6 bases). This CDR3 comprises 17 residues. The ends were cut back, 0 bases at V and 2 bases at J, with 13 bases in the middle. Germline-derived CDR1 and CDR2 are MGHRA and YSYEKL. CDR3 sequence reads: CASSQEIGGHTNEKLFF. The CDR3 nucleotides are TGCGCCAGCAGCCAAGAGATTGGGGGACACACTAATGAAAAACTGTTTTTT.